This T cell receptor (beta chain) derives from a study of blood T cell repertoires in COVID-19. At the level of the study: Spain, Italy and the United States supplied samples that represented acute and convalescent COVID-19.

CDR1 is SGHRS and CDR2 is YFSETQ in the germline V gene. The CDR3 is 15 residues long. Trimming shortened V by 0 bases and J by 8 bases, and 14 bases separated the two germline ends. TCRdb's table, derived via immunoSEQ multiplex PCR, lists solely in-frame clones and lacks some. The table includes roughly 370,000 clones, about 83% detected once. The chain recombines TRBV5-1 with TRBJ1-4, with a possible D match to TRBD1 (5 bases). Sequenced material: PBMCs or T cells enriched from blood (not recorded which). The receptor was isolated from a woman between 50 and 59 years old who had recovered from COVID-19. This CDR3 reads CASSLAITQGEKLFF. The CDR3 DNA reads as TGCGCCAGCAGCTTGGCCATTACGCAGGGAGAAAAACTGTTTTTT.